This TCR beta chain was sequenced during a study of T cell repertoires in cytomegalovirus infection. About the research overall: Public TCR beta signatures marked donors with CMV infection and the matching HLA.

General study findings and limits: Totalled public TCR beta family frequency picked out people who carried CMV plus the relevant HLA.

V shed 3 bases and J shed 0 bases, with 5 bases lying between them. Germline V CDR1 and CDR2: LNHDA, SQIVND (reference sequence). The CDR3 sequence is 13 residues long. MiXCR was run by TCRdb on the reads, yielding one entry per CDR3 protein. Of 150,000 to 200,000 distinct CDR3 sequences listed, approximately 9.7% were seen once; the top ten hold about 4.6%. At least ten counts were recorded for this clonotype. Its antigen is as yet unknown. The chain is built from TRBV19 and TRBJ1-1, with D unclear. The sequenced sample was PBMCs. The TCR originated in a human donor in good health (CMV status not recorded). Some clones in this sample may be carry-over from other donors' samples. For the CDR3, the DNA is TGTGCCAGTAGTATCCCTTTGAACACTGAAGCTTTCTTT. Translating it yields CASSIPLNTEAFF.